These 13 T cell receptor beta chains came from one sample sequenced in a study of T cells in Graves' hyperthyroidism and ophthalmopathy. Authors of the study amplified TCR beta CDR3 regions from RNA transcripts. HTBI primers were the set used in a first-round RT-PCR of the TCR CDR3. TCRdb called the multiplex PCR reads again in MiXCR, with one record for every CDR3 protein. The repertoire includes under 450,000 distinct CDR3 sequences, 15% to 18% of them detected once, and 11% to 15% sits in the top ten. Sequences were obtained from blood. Receptors originate from a woman aged 18-35 years with Graves' hyperthyroidism.

This clonotype was counted at least ten times. The CDR3 loop is CSARDLRGGIYNEQFF. The CDR3 DNA reads as TGCAGTGCTAGAGATCTGCGGGGGGGGATCTACAATGAGCAGTTCTTC. The V gene is TRBV20-1, the J gene TRBJ2-1; TRBD2 aligns across 9 bases. V was clipped by 0 bases and J by 3 bases; unmatched bases: 6. The CDR3 covers 16 residues. Germline V gene lookup returns CDR1 DFQATT and CDR2 SNEGSKA (reference sequence).

In its sample, this clonotype was seen many times. The chain couples TRBV12-3 or TRBV12-4 to TRBJ2-3; 15 bases agree with TRBD2. V dropped 3 bases and J dropped 0; count of bases not matched to a gene: 10. This CDR3 comprises 20 residues. CDR3: CASSFLSGTSGGNSTDTQYF. CDR3 DNA sequence: TGTGCCAGCAGTTTTTTGTCTGGGACTAGCGGGGGGAATAGCACAGATACGCAGTATTTT.

This clonotype was observed at least ten times. The rearrangement uses TRBV12-3 or TRBV12-4 and TRBJ1-2; D is unresolved. The CDR3 length is 11 residues. The V gene lost 4 bases and the J gene lost 8 bases, with 8 bases spanning the gap. This CDR3 is CASSYPGGYTF. For the CDR3, the DNA is TGTGCCAGCAGTTATCCGGGGGGCTACACCTTC.

A few counts support this clonotype. The rearrangement links TRBV6-1 to TRBJ2-3; a possible D gene is TRBD2 (6 bases). CDR1 MNHNS and CDR2 SASEGT come from the germline V gene. Trimming cost V 8 bases and J 9 bases, with 21 bases left between them. The CDR3 consists of 14 residues. CDR3 sequence: CASGGSLKGRTQYF. The CDR3 coding sequence is TGTGCCAGCGGGGGGAGTCTTAAAGGGAGAACGCAGTATTTT.

This clonotype was observed at least ten times. J is TRBJ2-7 and V is TRBV7-3; a weak D match, TRBD1 (6 bases). The V gene lost 5 bases and the J gene lost 3 bases, with 11 bases spanning the gap. The CDR3 consists of 13 residues. The V gene's germline CDR1 is SGHTA and CDR2 FQGTGA. The CDR3 here is CASSRTAGYEQYF. The CDR3 DNA reads as TGTGCCAGCAGCCGGACAGCAGGCTACGAGCAGTACTTC.

This clonotype was seen only a few times. A clone one base away is much larger, so this may be a read error. The rearrangement uses TRBV18 and TRBJ1-1; 8 bases line up with TRBD1. J lost 6 bases, V lost 7 bases, and 10 bases had no gene match. Germline lookup yields CDR1 KGHSH and CDR2 LQKENI. This CDR3 comprises 14 residues. The DNA of the CDR3 is TGTGCCAGCTACCAGACAGGGGATAACGCTGAAGCTTTCTTT. This gives the protein CASYQTGDNAEAFF.

The table lists this clonotype with a few counts. This chain joins TRBV3-1 and TRBJ2-1, with 11 nucleotides matching TRBD2. Germline trimming cut 5 bases from V and 0 bases from J; bases unmatched to any gene: 18. Germline values: CDR1 LGHDT, CDR2 YNNKEL (reference sequence). The CDR3 has 21 amino acids. For the CDR3, the DNA is TGTGCCAGCAGCTCAATATTTACTAGCGGGAGAGGGGAAAACTCCTACAATGAGCAGTTCTTC. This encodes CASSSIFTSGRGENSYNEQFF.

This clonotype turned up a few times. The genes are TRBV3-1 and TRBJ2-2, with a tentative D call TRBD1 (6 bases). The V gene's germline CDR1 is LGHDT and CDR2 YNNKEL (reference sequence). The CDR3 runs 16 residues. The ends were cut back, 1 base at V and 4 bases at J, with 13 bases in the middle. The CDR3 spells CASSQGDNWSTGELFF. DNA for the CDR3: TGTGCCAGCAGCCAAGGGGACAATTGGTCCACCGGGGAGCTGTTTTTT.

This chain links TRBV6-2 or TRBV6-3 with TRBJ2-7; 14 nucleotides agree with TRBD2. V dropped 4 bases and J dropped 3; count of bases not matched to a gene: 8. Germline-derived CDR1 and CDR2 are MNHEY and SVGEGT. The CDR3 consists of 17 residues. The CDR3, as DNA: TGTGCCAGCAGTTTAACCGGGACTAGCGGGGGAGTCTACGAGCAGTACTTC. It translates to CASSLTGTSGGVYEQYF.

The rearrangement links TRBV24-1 to TRBJ2-7, with TRBD1 identical over 10 bases. This CDR3 comprises 15 residues. With 7 bases clipped from V and 4 bases from J, the junction kept 9 bases outside the gene matches. Germline V CDR1 and CDR2: KGHDR, SFDVKD. This CDR3 reads CATSDPGQGLYEQYF. CDR3 nucleotide sequence: TGTGCCACCAGCGACCCGGGACAGGGGTTATACGAGCAGTACTTC.

The rearrangement links TRBV28 to TRBJ2-2; TRBD2 agrees at 14 bases. The CDR3 is 19 residues long. The V gene's germline CDR1 is MDHEN and CDR2 SYDVKM. Germline trimming cut 0 bases from V and 3 bases from J; bases unmatched to any gene: 6. CDR3 region: CASSLWATSGRVDTGELFF. CDR3 DNA: TGTGCCAGCAGTTTATGGGCGACTAGCGGGAGGGTCGACACCGGGGAGCTGTTTTTT.

In its sample, this clonotype was seen a few times. The chain is built from TRBV7-2 and TRBJ2-3, with 9 positions matching TRBD2. Germline V gene data show CDR1 as SGHTA and CDR2 as FQGNSA. The CDR3 loop spans 16 amino acids. The J segment lost 3 bases and the V segment lost 0 bases, leaving 4 bases of the junction unmatched. The CDR3 nucleotides are TGTGCCAGCAGCTTAGCTTTGCGGGGGGGGACAGATACGCAGTATTTT. Amino acid sequence: CASSLALRGGTDTQYF.

A note on this clonotype: No conserved phenylalanine or tryptophan ends this CDR3, so it is likely a read error. V is TRBV7-3 and J is TRBJ2-1; no clear D gene. The CDR3 contains 12 residues. The V and J ends lost 3 bases and 3 bases respectively, with 3 bases between them. Germline V CDR1 and CDR2: SGHTA, FQGTGA. The CDR3 nucleotides are TGTGCCAGCAGCTTTGGCTACAATGAGCAGTTCTAC. Encoded protein: CASSFGYNEQFY.